These 31 T cell receptor beta chains were sequenced from one sample in a study of early stage breast cancer tumors. Assay used: immunoSEQ multiplex PCR; TCRdb lists only in-frame clones, some missing. The table has tens of thousands of clones, over 60% seen once. Input material: blood. Every receptor here comes from a person aged 45 to 59 with breast cancer.

The chain combines TRBV5-6 with TRBJ2-5; D might be TRBD1 (8 bases). The J call may be wrong; the DNA end is better matched by TRBJ2-7. The CDR3 length is 16 residues. Germline assignment: CDR1 SGHDT and CDR2 YYEEEE. CDR3 DNA sequence: TGTGCCAGCAGCACGGGAGGTCGGCAGGGGGCTAACGAGCAGTACTTC. This gives the protein CASSTGGRQGANEQYF.

The chain recombines TRBV13 with TRBJ1-6, with 10 bases fitting TRBD1. V shed 4 bases and J 9 bases; nucleotides not matched to a gene: 9. Germline-derived CDR1 and CDR2 are PRHDT and FYEKMQ (reference sequence). The CDR3 covers 16 residues. CDR3 residues: CASSSRGDRGLSPLHF. CDR3 coding DNA: TGTGCCAGCAGCTCCCGCGGCGACAGGGGGCTTTCACCCCTCCACTTT. The whole variable domain, remainder taken from reference TRBV13 and TRBJ1-6, is AAGVIQSPRHLIKEKRETATLKCYPIPRHDTVYWYQQGPGQDPQFLISFYEKMQSDKGSIPDRFSAQQFSDYHSELNMSSLELGDSALYFCASSSRGDRGLSPLHFGNGTRLTVT.

V gene TRBV4-3 combines with J gene TRBJ2-6; no reliable D call. The ends were cut back, 0 bases at V and 0 bases at J, with 6 bases in the middle. CDR1 and CDR2 (germline): LGHNA, YSLEER. This CDR3 comprises 16 residues. As DNA, the CDR3 is TGCGCCAGCAGCCAAGATGTCAGCTCTGGGGCCAACGTCCTGACTTTC. Its protein product is CASSQDVSSGANVLTF.

This clone turned up a few times. The chain combines TRBV27 with TRBJ1-2, with TRBD1 matching over 8 bases. Germline V gene lookup returns CDR1 MNHEY and CDR2 SMNVEV (reference sequence). The length of the CDR3 is 13 residues. Germline trimming cut 5 bases from V and 6 bases from J; bases unmatched to any gene: 5. The CDR3 loop reads CASSPQQGDGYTF. In DNA form, the CDR3 reads TGTGCCAGCAGTCCGCAACAGGGGGATGGCTACACCTTC.

The V and J genes are TRBV6-6 and TRBJ1-3, with TRBD1 as a possible D gene (6 bases). V was shortened by 2 bases and J by 4 bases, with 9 bases between the two germline ends. This CDR3 has 14 residues. The V gene's germline CDR1 is MNHNY and CDR2 SVGAGI (reference sequence). CDR3 bases: TGTGCCAGCAGTTACGCAGGGGCCGGAAACACCATATATTTT. It codes for CASSYAGAGNTIYF.

The V gene is TRBV7-3, the J gene TRBJ2-1, with 7 positions matching TRBD1. The CDR3 has 15 amino acids. Germline loops: CDR1 SGHTA, CDR2 FQGTGA. Unmatched junction bases numbered 9, after V lost 5 bases and J lost 5 bases. DNA for the CDR3: TGTGCCAGCAGCCCCACAGGGGTTTCTAACAATGAGCAGTTCTTC. It yields the protein CASSPTGVSNNEQFF.

J is TRBJ2-3 and V is TRBV21-1; the table names TRBD2, a call not compared with the DNA. TRBV21-1 is given as a pseudogene. This CDR3 region has 15 residues. The CDR3 loop is CASNHKRSVTDTQYF. The CDR3 nucleotides read TGTGCCAGCAATCATAAGCGGTCTGTCACAGATACGCAGTATTTT.

This chain uses TRBV5-1 with TRBJ2-2; no definite D call. V lost 4 bases, J lost 5 bases, and 6 bases lay in between. The CDR3 has 12 amino acids. CDR1 is SGHRS, CDR2 YFSETQ, per germline. CDR3: CASSPETGELFF. CDR3 nucleotide sequence: TGCGCCAGCAGCCCCGAGACCGGGGAGCTGTTTTTT.

J is TRBJ2-2 and V is TRBV2; 12 bases line up with TRBD2. The CDR3 length is 15 residues. The ends lost 7 bases at V and 7 bases at J; junction bases unmatched: 7. Germline V CDR1 and CDR2: SNHLY, FYNNEI. CDR3 amino acids: CASKTSGSEGGELFF. DNA for the CDR3: TGTGCCAGCAAGACTAGCGGGAGCGAAGGCGGGGAGCTGTTTTTT.

The chain is built from TRBV5-1 and TRBJ1-6; D possibly corresponds to TRBD1 (6 bases). The CDR3 is 16 residues long. From germline, CDR1 is SGHRS and CDR2 YFSETQ. Trimming pared 3 bases from V and 7 bases from J, leaving 17 bases between. The CDR3 DNA follows: TGCGCCAGCAGCTGGGACGTTCGGGACACAAATTCACCCCTCCACTTT. It is translated as CASSWDVRDTNSPLHF.

The V and J genes are TRBV28 and TRBJ2-7; 9 bases map to TRBD2. The CDR3 covers 14 residues. The V gene's germline CDR1 is MDHEN and CDR2 SYDVKM. The V gene end was trimmed by 4 bases and the J gene end by 2 bases; junction bases not matched to a gene: 3. The CDR3 nucleotides read TGTGCCAGCAGTTCAGGCGGGAGGGCCTACGAGCAGTACTTC. This codes for CASSSGGRAYEQYF.

In DNA form, the CDR3 reads TGCGCCAGCAGTGGCGACGGGAGGGCCATCGGGGAGCTGTTTTTT. Translating gives CASSGDGRAIGELFF. The chain combines TRBV10-1 with TRBJ2-2, with 8 bases that match TRBD2. CDR1 and CDR2 (germline): WNHNN, SYGVQD (reference sequence). The CDR3 totals 15 residues. V gave up 4 bases and J gave up 7 bases; unmatched junction bases: 8.

The J gene is TRBJ1-1, the V gene TRBV11-3; D call uncertain. The germline CDR1 and CDR2 sequences are SGHNT and YENEEA. The ends were cut back, 4 bases at V and 3 bases at J, with 9 bases in the middle. This CDR3 is 13 amino acids long. CDR3 DNA sequence: TGTGCCAGCAGCTCCCTCCCGGACACTGAAGCTTTCTTT. This gives the protein CASSSLPDTEAFF.

This clone was seen only a few times. The chain carries TRBV5-6 and TRBJ1-6; D unclear. Per germline, CDR1 SGHDT and CDR2 YYEEEE. This CDR3 is built from 17 residues. V was shortened by 4 bases and J by 4 bases, with 18 bases between the two germline ends. The CDR3 loop is CASSPGGHEGYNSPLHF. CDR3 DNA: TGTGCCAGCAGCCCTGGTGGCCACGAGGGATATAATTCACCCCTCCACTTT.

V gene TRBV5-1 combines with J gene TRBJ2-7; D is unclear. The CDR3 totals 13 residues. Germline values: CDR1 SGHRS, CDR2 YFSETQ. V gave up 4 bases and J gave up 6 bases, with 14 bases separating them. The CDR3 DNA is TGCGCCAGCAGCCCTACCGCCTCTGGCGAGCAGTACTTC. Its translation: CASSPTASGEQYF.

In the case of this clone: Mismatch with germline at one junction end may stem from a read error. The J gene is TRBJ1-6, the V gene TRBV4-3, with D tentatively TRBD1 (5 bases). The CDR3 consists of 15 residues. Germline CDR1 reads LGHNA; CDR2 reads YSLEER. The DNA for the CDR3 is TGCGCCGGCAGCCAAGCGATAGGGGATAATTCACCCCTCCACTTT. Translating it yields CAGSQAIGDNSPLHF.

The V gene is TRBV6-5, the J gene TRBJ1-1; 8 bases fit TRBD1. Per germline, CDR1 MNHEY and CDR2 SVGAGI. This CDR3 spans 14 amino acids. Trimming at V came to 5 bases and at J to 3 bases, leaving 5 bases not matched to a gene. The CDR3 DNA sequence: TGTGCCAGCAGTAGGACAGGGAGGGACACTGAAGCTTTCTTT. Encoded protein: CASSRTGRDTEAFF.

The chain uses TRBV7-8 and TRBJ2-2; D not resolved. V shed 5 bases and J shed 0 bases, with 13 bases lying between them. This CDR3 region has 16 residues. Germline V lookup: CDR1 SGHVS, CDR2 FQNEAQ. In nucleotides, the CDR3 is TGTGCCAGCAGCCCCTATCACCGAACGAACACCGGGGAGCTGTTTTTT. This encodes CASSPYHRTNTGELFF.

This clone turned up a few times. The V and J genes are TRBV6-1 and TRBJ1-5, with D unclear. Germline loops: CDR1 MNHNS, CDR2 SASEGT. The CDR3 is 13 amino acids. The V end lost 0 bases, the J end lost 6 bases, and 6 bases lay between the germline ends. Here the CDR3 reads CASSEASFQPQHF. CDR3 in DNA: TGTGCCAGCAGTGAAGCGAGCTTTCAGCCCCAGCATTTT.

This clone turned up a few times. The chain carries TRBV7-2 and TRBJ1-3; no reliable D call. Germline V gives CDR1 SGHTA, CDR2 FQGNSA. The V end lost 5 bases, the J end lost 0 bases, and 5 bases lay between the germline ends. The CDR3 sequence is 13 residues long. The CDR3 DNA sequence: TGTGCCAGCAGCCAAGCCTCTGGAAACACCATATATTTT. It is translated as CASSQASGNTIYF. The full variable domain, its missing parts supplied by reference TRBV7-2 and TRBJ1-3, is GAGVSQSPSNKVTEKGKDVELRCDPISGHTALYWYRQSLGQGLEFLIYFQGNSAPDKSGLPSDRFSAERTGGSVSTLTIQRTQQEDSAVYLCASSQASGNTIYFGEGSWLTVV.

The J gene is TRBJ1-2, the V gene TRBV30, with D unclear. The CDR3 covers 13 residues. V was trimmed by 4 bases and J by 0 bases, leaving 9 bases between them. Germline lookup yields CDR1 GTSNPN and CDR2 SVGIG (reference sequence). CDR3 loop: CAWTATANYGYTF. Here the CDR3 DNA reads TGTGCCTGGACCGCTACAGCTAACTATGGCTACACCTTC.

The rearrangement uses TRBV4-1 and TRBJ2-5; the D gene is possibly TRBD2 (5 bases). The CDR3 has 15 residues. The germline V gene has CDR1 MGHRA and CDR2 YSYEKL. Deletions cut 3 bases from V and 3 bases from J, with 14 bases between. CDR3 protein: CASSHRGESKETQYF. The CDR3 DNA reads TGCGCCAGCAGCCACCGGGGAGAGTCAAAAGAGACCCAGTACTTC.

This clone was observed once. V is TRBV5-6 and J is TRBJ2-7; 9 bases agree with TRBD2. CDR3 length equals 14 residues. V was pared by 4 bases and J by 3 bases, with 5 bases of the junction left unmatched. Germline lookup yields CDR1 SGHDT and CDR2 YYEEEE. CDR3 loop: CASSAGGGLYEQYV. The CDR3 bases are TGTGCCAGCAGCGCGGGGGGGGGACTCTACGAGCAGTACGTC.

The chain combines TRBV5-4 with TRBJ1-2; tentatively, D is TRBD1 (6 bases). V lost 3 bases to trimming and J lost 5 bases, with 11 bases between them. Germline values: CDR1 SGHNT, CDR2 YYREEE (reference sequence). The CDR3 runs to 13 residues. CDR3 sequence: CASSSNRDYGYTF. Here the CDR3 DNA reads TGTGCCAGCAGCTCTAACAGGGATTATGGCTACACCTTC.

CDR3 sequence: CASSIGTGGGYEQYF. The CDR3 DNA sequence: TGTGCCAGTAGTATAGGGACAGGGGGAGGCTACGAGCAGTACTTC. The chain joins TRBV19 to TRBJ2-7, with 10 bases lining up with TRBD1. With 1 base clipped from V and 3 bases from J, the junction kept 3 bases outside the gene matches. This CDR3 comprises 15 residues. The V gene's germline CDR1 is LNHDA and CDR2 SQIVND (reference sequence).

V gene TRBV5-6 combines with J gene TRBJ1-1; 7 bases line up with TRBD1. Germline-derived CDR1 and CDR2 are SGHDT and YYEEEE. The junction had 1 base not matched to a gene; V was cut back by 2 bases and J by 6 bases. CDR3 length: 12 amino acids. The CDR3 region is CASSFQGAEAFF. The CDR3 nucleotides are TGTGCCAGCAGCTTCCAGGGGGCTGAAGCTTTCTTT.

The V call is TRBV19, the J call TRBJ2-5; 8 bases map to TRBD2. The CDR3 covers 19 residues. Germline V gene data show CDR1 as LNHDA and CDR2 as SQIVND (reference sequence). With 0 bases clipped from V and 0 bases from J, the junction kept 12 bases outside the gene matches. In DNA form, the CDR3 reads TGTGCCAGTAGTATAGAGGGACTCTCTGCGGGAGGTTACCAAGAGACCCAGTACTTC. It translates to CASSIEGLSAGGYQETQYF.

The rearrangement joins TRBV30 to TRBJ1-6; TRBD1 matches 7 bases. Losses at the gene ends were 4 bases for V and 1 base for J; bases not matched to a gene: 7. Germline V gene data show CDR1 as GTSNPN and CDR2 as SVGIG (reference sequence). This CDR3 region has 16 residues. CDR3 bases: TGTGCCTGGAAGAGACAGGGAGCGTCCTATAATTCACCCCTCCACTTT. It specifies CAWKRQGASYNSPLHF.

Turning to this clone: The junction shows a germline mismatch at one end, possibly a read error. V usage is TRBV2 and J usage is TRBJ2-3; 8 bases match TRBD2. The CDR3 spans 13 residues. Germline assignment: CDR1 SNHLY and CDR2 FYNNEI. CDR3 loop: CASTSGSTDTQYF. The CDR3 nucleotides read TGTGCCAGCACCAGCGGGAGCACGGATACGCAGTATTTT.

CDR3 bases: TGTGCCAGCAGCACACAGGGTAGCTCCTACGAGCAGTACTTC. This codes for CASSTQGSSYEQYF. The rearrangement joins TRBV7-9 to TRBJ2-7; maybe TRBD1 (6 bases). From germline, CDR1 is SEHNR and CDR2 FQNEAQ (reference sequence). Trimming took 5 bases from V and 0 from J, leaving 11 bases between them. The CDR3 spans 14 residues.

V is TRBV7-3 and J is TRBJ2-3; 8 bases are a match to TRBD2. Germline V gene data show CDR1 as SGHTA and CDR2 as FQGTGA. CDR3 length: 16 amino acids. V was clipped by 2 bases and J by 1 base; unmatched bases: 5. CDR3 amino acids: CASSLYQTSGTDTQYF. As DNA, the CDR3 is TGTGCCAGCAGCTTATACCAGACTAGCGGCACAGATACGCAGTATTTT.